These T cell receptor beta chains were read from a single sample in a study of identical twins. TCRdb itself ran the 5' RACE reads through MiXCR, one entry per CDR3 protein. The sample consists of 1,800,000 or so distinct CDR3 sequences, under 35% of them appearing once. Sequences were obtained from cord blood. All receptors derive from a newborn girl in good health. CDR3s include the opening cysteine and the closing phenylalanine or tryptophan. The order of the fields is J gene, V gene, clone size, CDR3 protein. Clone size, where shown, is once, few, many, or a class for clones that have expanded.

J gene: .; V gene: TRBV9; clone size: few; CDR3 protein: CASSGTSGGNEQYF
J gene: TRBJ2-3; V gene: TRBV28; clone size: few; CDR3 protein: CASIGADTQYF
J gene: TRBJ1-1; V gene: TRBV12-3/TRBV12-4; clone size: .; CDR3 protein: CASTRDRVALWNTEAFF
J gene: TRBJ2-7; V gene: TRBV7-9; clone size: .; CDR3 protein: CASSPEDSDEQYF
J gene: TRBJ1-5; V gene: TRBV20-1; clone size: few; CDR3 protein: CSATDRVRGQPQHF
J gene: TRBJ1-5; V gene: TRBV20-1; clone size: .; CDR3 protein: CSARDWKDRAPYSNQPQHF
J gene: TRBJ1-3; V gene: TRBV7-9; clone size: .; CDR3 protein: CASSLAAGSSGNTIYF
J gene: TRBJ1-1; V gene: TRBV20-1; clone size: .; CDR3 protein: CSARAPGLTEAFF
J gene: TRBJ2-3; V gene: TRBV10-3; clone size: few; CDR3 protein: CAISERRGGYTDTQYF
J gene: TRBJ2-7; V gene: TRBV20-1; clone size: many; CDR3 protein: CSARSGQSYEQYF
J gene: TRBJ1-2; V gene: TRBV14; clone size: once; CDR3 protein: CASSQEYRDPYGYTF
J gene: TRBJ2-3; V gene: TRBV20-1; clone size: few; CDR3 protein: CSGLLDTQYF
J gene: TRBJ1-2; V gene: TRBV10-2; clone size: .; CDR3 protein: CASSDWGGYTF
J gene: .; V gene: TRBV20-1; clone size: .; CDR3 protein: CSALLAGGQETQYF
J gene: TRBJ2-3; V gene: TRBV2; clone size: few; CDR3 protein: CASSEGLPSDTQYF
J gene: TRBJ2-4; V gene: TRBV20-1; clone size: few; CDR3 protein: CSSRERVAKNIQYF
J gene: TRBJ2-3; V gene: TRBV10-3; clone size: few; CDR3 protein: CAISSLTGPDTQYF
J gene: .; V gene: TRBV4-1; clone size: .; CDR3 protein: CASSQGWTSYNEQYF
J gene: TRBJ1-6; V gene: TRBV2; clone size: .; CDR3 protein: CASPPGPLNSPLHF
J gene: TRBJ1-2; V gene: TRBV11-2; clone size: few; CDR3 protein: CASSLGPGREGYTF
J gene: TRBJ2-1; V gene: TRBV9; clone size: few; CDR3 protein: CASSGWKQDEQFF
J gene: TRBJ1-5; V gene: TRBV20-1; clone size: .; CDR3 protein: CSAPQGGHNQPQHF
J gene: TRBJ2-7; V gene: TRBV28; clone size: many; CDR3 protein: CASSPVQGGEQYF
J gene: TRBJ1-4; V gene: TRBV5-1; clone size: .; CDR3 protein: CASSLAVPFKQAPAEKLFF
J gene: TRBJ1-2; V gene: TRBV24-1; clone size: few; CDR3 protein: CATSDSVGGYTF
J gene: TRBJ2-3; V gene: TRBV11-2; clone size: .; CDR3 protein: CASSLVTLAGTDTQYF
J gene: TRBJ1-2; V gene: TRBV2; clone size: few; CDR3 protein: CASSVLSNGYTF
J gene: TRBJ2-2; V gene: TRBV27; clone size: .; CDR3 protein: CASSLVGAPNTGELFF
J gene: TRBJ2-4; V gene: TRBV27; clone size: .; CDR3 protein: CASRASILAKNIQYF
J gene: TRBJ2-7; V gene: TRBV28; clone size: .; CDR3 protein: CASSLGWAYEQYF
J gene: TRBJ2-1; V gene: TRBV4-2; clone size: many; CDR3 protein: CASSQEGTTSSNNEQFF
J gene: TRBJ2-1; V gene: TRBV19; clone size: few; CDR3 protein: CASSLLADFSYNEQFF
J gene: TRBJ2-3; V gene: TRBV7-2; clone size: many; CDR3 protein: CASSLSGLRTDTQYF
J gene: TRBJ2-1; V gene: TRBV9; clone size: .; CDR3 protein: CASSVRGGGPYNEQFF
J gene: TRBJ2-1; V gene: TRBV5-5; clone size: few; CDR3 protein: CASSLPSGRRWQFF
J gene: TRBJ1-5; V gene: TRBV7-2; clone size: .; CDR3 protein: CASSLAHNPPHQPRHF
J gene: TRBJ2-7; V gene: TRBV21-1; clone size: few; CDR3 protein: CASSTTGCYEQYF
J gene: TRBJ2-7; V gene: TRBV7-9; clone size: few; CDR3 protein: CASSPEDPRQYF
J gene: TRBJ1-1; V gene: TRBV20-1; clone size: few; CDR3 protein: CSAREYTGVTEAFF
J gene: TRBJ1-5; V gene: TRBV6-1; clone size: few; CDR3 protein: CASSEVGGHGNQPQHF
J gene: TRBJ2-3; V gene: TRBV28; clone size: few; CDR3 protein: CASSLSWASGYTDTQYF
J gene: TRBJ2-5; V gene: TRBV6-5; clone size: few; CDR3 protein: CASSYTSLETQYF